This T cell receptor (beta chain) was observed in a study of CD8 T cells in ankylosing spondylitis (TCRdb year 2017). For context, the study as a whole: The study profiled T cell receptor beta repertoires in healthy donors and ankylosing spondylitis patients to find disease-linked TCR variants. The full study cohort was made up of 25 ankylosing spondylitis patients and roughly 98 healthy donors. Peripheral blood samples were taken, and synovial fluid was additionally collected from ankylosing spondylitis patients.

From its cysteine to its phenylalanine, the CDR3 spans 12 amino acids. The entry retains the CDR3 DNA only, 36 bases that are in frame from base 1. In the germline V gene, CDR1 corresponds to SQVTM and CDR2 to ANQGSEA. The research as a whole found: Blood from ankylosing spondylitis patients appeared to be characterized by a TCR beta motif composed of several highly homologous amino acid variants. Significant enrichment of the disease-linked clones was reported in matched synovial fluid samples from ankylosing spondylitis patients. The disease-linked clones showed a CD8+ phenotype and occurred at relatively low frequencies in peripheral blood. Some of the motif variants had been reported before in the synovial fluid and blood of reactive arthritis patients, a finding that suggests common disease-initiation mechanisms.

Sequenced using an Illumina HiSeq 2500. Quantitative 5'-RACE with molecular barcodes was the method used to prepare the TCR beta libraries. On the study's bioinformatics: A new computational method based on a probabilistic model of VDJ rearrangement was used to identify disease-linked TCR variants. TCRdb applied fastp at Q25 and MiXCR to the public reads, then kept only in-frame beta chains. Identical CDR3 protein sequences are pooled into one entry, listed with their most common genes and DNA. It is TCRdb's table, rather than the study itself, that gives the V and J calls and clone size. The sample table holds 350,000 or so distinct CDR3 sequences, of which around 15% were seen once. Of the sample, approximately 0.99% falls within the top ten clones. On this clonotype itself: Its antigen is currently not known. The record has no base qualities; no much larger clone is one base away.

Source material: blood, either unsorted or a sorted T cell fraction (not recorded which). The sequence came from a male donor with ankylosing spondylitis or in good health (not recorded which). This chain joins TRBV29-1 to TRBJ1-5; a tentative D match to TRBD1 spans 6 bases. The sequenced DNA: TGCGCTCGGGGGCTTGGCAATCAGCCCCAGCATTTT. It is translated as CARGLGNQPQHF.